These 27 T cell receptor beta chains originate from one sample sequenced in a study of blood T cell repertoires in COVID-19. Generated by immunoSEQ multiplex PCR, the TCRdb table keeps only in-frame clones and is missing some. The data show some 180,000 clones, with approximately 80% seen just once and around an eighth held by the top ten. The sample consisted of peripheral blood. The receptors shown here come from a man aged 50 to 60 who had recovered from COVID-19.

This rearrangement joins TRBV12-3 or TRBV12-4 to TRBJ1-2, with D perhaps TRBD1 (6 bases). V was cut by 7 bases and J by 4 bases, with 10 bases left in between. The CDR3 length is 12 residues. The CDR3 sequence is CASKTDSYGYTF. The CDR3 region has the DNA TGTGCCAGCAAAACGGACAGCTATGGCTACACCTTC.

The chain carries TRBV4-2 and TRBJ2-1; perhaps TRBD2 as D (6 bases). The CDR3 has 19 residues. Germline-derived CDR1 and CDR2 are LGHNA and YNFKEQ. V lost 4 bases, J lost 5 bases, and 27 bases lay in between. CDR3 protein: CASSRVLKGGSGHNNEQFF. The CDR3 bases are TGTGCCAGCAGCCGAGTACTAAAGGGAGGATCTGGCCACAACAATGAGCAGTTCTTC.

The chain recombines TRBV27 with TRBJ2-1; TRBD2 matches 9 bases. CDR1 MNHEY and CDR2 SMNVEV come from the germline V gene (reference sequence). The CDR3 spans 15 residues. V lost 6 bases and J lost 4; bases outside the gene matches: 7. The CDR3: CASRYETSGYNEQFF. CDR3 bases: TGTGCCAGCAGGTATGAGACTAGCGGATACAATGAGCAGTTCTTC.

V gene TRBV19 combines with J gene TRBJ2-1; 13 nucleotides line up with TRBD2. CDR1 is LNHDA, CDR2 SQIVND, per germline (reference sequence). The V and J ends lost 4 bases and 4 bases, in that order; junction bases with no gene match: 7. The CDR3 totals 17 residues. DNA of the CDR3: TGTGCCAGTAGTACTTGGACTAGCGGGAGTGTTTACAATGAGCAGTTCTTC. Protein: CASSTWTSGSVYNEQFF.

A single count supports this clone. CDR3 residues: CASSPDSGGYNEQFF. The CDR3 bases are TGTGCCAGCAGTCCCGATAGCGGGGGCTACAATGAGCAGTTCTTC. This chain joins TRBV6-2 or TRBV6-3 and TRBJ2-1; 9 nucleotides align to TRBD2. CDR3 length: 15 residues. Germline assignment: CDR1 MNHEY and CDR2 SVGEGT. V was clipped by 5 bases and J by 3 bases; unmatched bases: 5.

V usage is TRBV6-6 and J usage is TRBJ1-4; possibly TRBD1 for D (6 bases). This CDR3 contains 14 residues. Trimming pared 7 bases from V and 7 bases from J, leaving 16 bases between. The germline CDR1 and CDR2 sequences are MNHNY and SVGAGI (reference sequence). The CDR3 loop is CASMSYRVSEKLFF. In DNA form, the CDR3 reads TGTGCCAGCATGAGTTACAGGGTGTCTGAAAAACTGTTTTTT.

This clone was counted a single time. The gene calls are TRBV19 and TRBJ1-1; D remains unclear. V was shortened by 0 bases and J by 6 bases, with 20 bases between the two germline ends. The CDR3 contains 17 residues. Germline V gene lookup returns CDR1 LNHDA and CDR2 SQIVND (reference sequence). The CDR3 here is CASSIEVLMWREAEAFF. CDR3 DNA sequence: TGTGCCAGTAGTATAGAGGTCCTGATGTGGAGGGAGGCTGAAGCTTTCTTT.

The gene calls are TRBV14 and TRBJ1-1; TRBD1 is a possible D gene (6 bases). The CDR3 extends over 15 amino acids. Per the germline V gene, CDR1 is SGHDN and CDR2 is FVKESK. The V end was cut by 5 bases, the J end by 4 bases, with 17 bases between. CDR3 coding DNA: TGTGCCAGCAGCGATAATACAGGGTTTCCCACTGAAGCTTTCTTT. Translated, it gives CASSDNTGFPTEAFF.

This clone appeared many times. This chain links TRBV27 with TRBJ1-1; perhaps TRBD1 as D (6 bases). The CDR3 is 15 residues long. V lost 2 bases and J 1 base, leaving 11 bases between the germline ends. Per the germline V gene, CDR1 is MNHEY and CDR2 is SMNVEV (reference sequence). CDR3 in amino acids: CASSLLGQSNTEAFF. Written as DNA, the CDR3 is TGTGCCAGCAGTTTACTTGGACAGTCGAACACTGAAGCTTTCTTT.

The CDR3 DNA follows: TGTGCCAGCAGGCGCGGCCTCCATAGCGGGATAATCGAGCAGTACTTC. Residues: CASRRGLHSGIIEQYF. The chain links TRBV11-2 to TRBJ2-7; TRBD2 matches 8 bases. The J segment lost 6 bases and the V segment lost 6 bases, leaving 16 bases of the junction unmatched. The CDR3 length is 16 residues. Germline CDR1 reads SGHAT; CDR2 reads FQNNGV.

There are a few counts of this clone. The rearrangement uses TRBV5-1 and TRBJ1-1; no clear D gene. V was shortened by 4 bases and J by 0 bases, with 13 bases between the two germline ends. CDR1 and CDR2 (germline): SGHRS, YFSETQ. CDR3 length: 15 residues. CDR3 sequence: CASSPAGYMNTEAFF. In nucleotides, the CDR3 is TGCGCCAGCAGCCCCGCGGGGTATATGAACACTGAAGCTTTCTTT.

The V call is TRBV6-2 or TRBV6-3, the J call TRBJ1-5; TRBD1 matches 8 bases. CDR1 is MNHEY, CDR2 SVGEGT, per germline. CDR3 size: 13 residues. Trimming took 6 bases from V and 5 from J; bases not matched to a gene: 3. Here the CDR3 DNA reads TGTGCCAGCAGCGGACAGGGCCATCAGCCCCAGCATTTT. Translation gives CASSGQGHQPQHF.

V gene TRBV13 combines with J gene TRBJ2-3; TRBD2 matches 12 bases. There are 16 residues in the CDR3. Germline CDR1 reads PRHDT; CDR2 reads FYEKMQ (reference sequence). Trimming cost V 0 bases and J 6 bases; bases outside gene matches: 4. The CDR3 bases are TGTGCCAGCAGCTTAGGCCTAGCGGGAGGGAGGGATACGCAGTATTTT. Protein: CASSLGLAGGRDTQYF.

The chain couples TRBV29-1 to TRBJ2-3; no firm D call. The CDR3 sequence is 15 residues long. Trimming removed 0 bases at V and 7 bases at J, with 17 bases between. CDR1 is SQVTM, CDR2 ANQGSEA, per germline. The CDR3 region is CSVEESYRHDYTQYF. DNA of the CDR3: TGCAGCGTTGAAGAGTCGTACCGGCACGACTATACGCAGTATTTT.

This clone was observed a few times. This chain links TRBV7-3 with TRBJ2-7; 8 positions agree with TRBD2. Germline V gene sequence: CDR1 SGHTA, CDR2 FQGTGA. The CDR3 spans 15 residues. V lost 5 bases, J lost 6 bases, and 12 bases stayed unmatched. In DNA form, the CDR3 reads TGTGCCAGCAGCCTCACTAGCGGACGCGCCTCCGAGCAGTACTTC. Its translation is CASSLTSGRASEQYF.

In its sample, this clone was seen a few times. The V gene is TRBV27, the J gene TRBJ2-1; 10 nucleotides agree with TRBD2. Per germline, CDR1 MNHEY and CDR2 SMNVEV (reference sequence). After removal of 2 bases from V and 0 bases from J, the junction contained 4 bases not matched to a gene. CDR3 length: 17 amino acids. This CDR3 is CASSLTAGGASYNEQFF. Here the CDR3 DNA reads TGTGCCAGCAGTTTAACAGCGGGAGGGGCCTCCTACAATGAGCAGTTCTTC.

Turning to this clone: This same CDR3 is encoded by further DNA sequences in the sample. CDR3 region: CASSLSGSSYNEQFF. In DNA form, the CDR3 reads TGTGCCAGTAGTCTTAGCGGGAGCTCCTACAATGAGCAGTTCTTC. The rearrangement uses TRBV19 and TRBJ2-1, with 9 positions matching TRBD2. CDR1 is LNHDA and CDR2 is SQIVND in the germline V gene (reference sequence). V lost 5 bases and J lost 0; bases outside the gene matches: 2. The CDR3 spans 15 residues.

This clone was observed a few times. The chain joins TRBV6-6 to TRBJ1-4; 7 positions agree with TRBD1. V was clipped by 5 bases and J by 8 bases; unmatched bases: 5. This CDR3 spans 13 amino acids. CDR1 is MNHNY and CDR2 is SVGAGI in the germline V gene (reference sequence). CDR3 sequence: CASSNRGGEKLFF. Here the CDR3 DNA reads TGTGCCAGCAGTAACAGGGGAGGCGAAAAACTGTTTTTT.

The chain has TRBV19 and TRBJ1-2; 9 nucleotides agree with TRBD1. The CDR3 totals 12 residues. The V gene end was trimmed by 6 bases and the J gene end by 8 bases; junction bases not matched to a gene: 4. CDR1 is LNHDA, CDR2 SQIVND, per germline (reference sequence). The CDR3 nucleotides are TGTGCCAGTAGCTGGACAGGGGAAGGCTACACCTTC. It specifies CASSWTGEGYTF.

Here the CDR3 DNA reads TGTGCCACCGCCGGAGGGGGGGGGAGCCGCGAGCAGTACTTC. Translating gives CATAGGGGSREQYF. This rearrangement joins TRBV19 to TRBJ2-7, with D perhaps TRBD2 (7 bases). The CDR3 is 14 amino acids. Per the germline V gene, CDR1 is LNHDA and CDR2 is SQIVND (reference sequence). The V gene lost 10 bases and the J gene lost 6 bases, with 22 bases spanning the gap.

This clone was detected only once. For the CDR3, the DNA is TGTGCCAGCAGTTACGGGACAGGGAGCCGAGACACTGAAGCTTTCTTT. Translating it yields CASSYGTGSRDTEAFF. The gene calls are TRBV6-2 or TRBV6-3 and TRBJ1-1; 9 bases line up with TRBD1. This CDR3 spans 16 amino acids. Germline trimming cut 2 bases from V and 3 bases from J; bases unmatched to any gene: 7. In germline, CDR1 is MNHEY, CDR2 SVGEGT.

This clone was observed a few times. The V and J genes are TRBV30 and TRBJ1-3; D is ambiguous. This CDR3 is 14 amino acids long. V lost 0 bases and J 0 bases, leaving 6 bases between the germline ends. The germline gives CDR1 GTSNPN, CDR2 SVGIG (reference sequence). CDR3 residues: CAWSVGGSGNTIYF. CDR3 DNA sequence: TGTGCCTGGAGTGTAGGCGGCTCTGGAAACACCATATATTTT.

The J gene is TRBJ2-3, the V gene TRBV7-9; D remains unclear. From germline, CDR1 is SEHNR and CDR2 FQNEAQ (reference sequence). V dropped 4 bases and J dropped 6 bases, with 11 bases sitting between them. This CDR3 region has 13 residues. CDR3 nucleotides: TGTGCCAGCAGCTCCCCGTGGGCCGATACGCAGTATTTT. Protein product: CASSSPWADTQYF.

The genes are TRBV5-5 and TRBJ2-7; D is perhaps TRBD1 (5 bases). Germline CDR1 and CDR2: SGHKS and YYEKEE (reference sequence). The CDR3 sequence is 15 residues long. Trimming removed 0 bases at V and 4 bases at J, with 14 bases between. DNA for the CDR3: TGTGCCAGCAGCTTGGCGGCAGGGTCTATGTACGAGCAGTACTTC. Its translation is CASSLAAGSMYEQYF.

The rearrangement joins TRBV28 to TRBJ1-1; tentatively, D is TRBD1 (6 bases). V was cut by 7 bases and J by 5 bases, with 23 bases left in between. This CDR3 region has 16 residues. The germline V gene has CDR1 MDHEN and CDR2 SYDVKM. The CDR3 is CASIPTPGGEDTEAFF. The CDR3 nucleotides are TGTGCCAGCATCCCGACCCCGGGGGGCGAGGATACTGAAGCTTTCTTT.

The chain employs TRBV6-5 and TRBJ2-1; 9 nucleotides match TRBD2. This CDR3 contains 16 residues. The V and J ends lost 4 bases and 7 bases, in that order; junction bases with no gene match: 11. Germline-derived CDR1 and CDR2 are MNHEY and SVGAGI. The CDR3 DNA follows: TGTGCCAGCAGTTCTCCTAGCGGGAATAAGCCTAATGAGCAGTTCTTC. Translating gives CASSSPSGNKPNEQFF.

This clone was recorded a few times. The V gene is TRBV12-3 or TRBV12-4, the J gene TRBJ2-3; 7 nucleotides agree with TRBD1. The V and J ends lost 5 bases and 5 bases, in that order; junction bases with no gene match: 4. The CDR3 consists of 13 residues. This chain's CDR3 is CASSEGAGDTQYF. The CDR3 DNA is TGTGCCAGCAGTGAGGGGGCAGGAGATACGCAGTATTTT.